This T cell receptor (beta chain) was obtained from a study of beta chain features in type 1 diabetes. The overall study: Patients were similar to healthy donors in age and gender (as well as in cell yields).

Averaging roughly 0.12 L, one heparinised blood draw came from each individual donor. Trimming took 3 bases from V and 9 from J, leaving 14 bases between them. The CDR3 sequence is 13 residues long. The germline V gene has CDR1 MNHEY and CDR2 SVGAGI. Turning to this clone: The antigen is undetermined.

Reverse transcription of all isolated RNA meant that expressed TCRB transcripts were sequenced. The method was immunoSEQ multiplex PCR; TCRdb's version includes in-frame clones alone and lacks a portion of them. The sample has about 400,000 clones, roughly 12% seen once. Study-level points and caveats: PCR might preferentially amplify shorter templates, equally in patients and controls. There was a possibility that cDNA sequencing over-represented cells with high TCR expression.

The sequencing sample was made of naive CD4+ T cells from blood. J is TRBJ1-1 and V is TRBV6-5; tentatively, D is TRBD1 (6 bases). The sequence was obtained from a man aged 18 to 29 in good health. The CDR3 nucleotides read TGTGCCAGCAGTTATTCCCACAGGGAACAAGCTTTCTTT. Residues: CASSYSHREQAFF.